This record looks at one T cell receptor (beta chain) sequence and its context. Its antigen is still unknown. The data were obtained in a study of OX40 agonist ivuxolimab in advanced cancers. The CDR3 is 16 residues long. The ends were cut back, 0 bases at V and 0 bases at J, with 10 bases in the middle. The V gene's germline CDR1 is SGDLS and CDR2 YYNGEE. General study points: Doses of 0.1 to 3.0 mg/kg were accompanied by clonal expansion of CD4+ and CD8+ blood T cells by week 6.

On cycle 4 day 1 and cycle 7 day 1, as well as at baseline, blood was sampled. TCRdb keeps only in-frame clones here, not all; method: immunoSEQ multiplex PCR. The sample includes 90,000 or so clones, roughly nine tenths of them seen just once. The source material was CD4+ or CD8+ T cells sorted from blood, sampled in a trial of the OX40 agonist ivuxolimab. The TCR originated in an adult with an advanced solid tumor such as melanoma, head and neck, liver or kidney cancer. The chain links TRBV9 to TRBJ1-3; D call uncertain. The CDR3 protein is CASSVENRSSGNTIYF. The CDR3 coding sequence is TGTGCCAGCAGCGTAGAAAACCGATCCTCTGGAAACACCATATATTTT. Based on the CDR3 plus reference TRBV9 and TRBJ1-3, the full variable domain is DSGVTQTPKHLITATGQRVTLRCSPRSGDLSVYWYQQSLDQGLQFLIQYYNGEERAKGNILERFSAQQFPDLHSELNLSSLELGDSALYFCASSVENRSSGNTIYFGEGSWLTVV.